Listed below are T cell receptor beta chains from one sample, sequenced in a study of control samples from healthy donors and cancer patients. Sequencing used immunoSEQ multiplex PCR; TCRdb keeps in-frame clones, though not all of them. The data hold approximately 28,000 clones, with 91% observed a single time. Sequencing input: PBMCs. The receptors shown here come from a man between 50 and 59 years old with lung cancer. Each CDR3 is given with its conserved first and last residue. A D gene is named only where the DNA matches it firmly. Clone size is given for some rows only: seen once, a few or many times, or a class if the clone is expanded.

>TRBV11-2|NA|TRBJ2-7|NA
TGTGCCAGCAGGCCGGGATCACACCCCTCCTACGAGCAGTACTTC
CASRPGSHPSYEQYF
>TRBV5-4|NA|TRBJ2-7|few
TGTGCCAGCAGCTTGTTGAGGTCCGAGCAGTACTTC
CASSLLRSEQYF
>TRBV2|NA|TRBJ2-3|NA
TGTGCCAGTAAACCAGGGGAGACAGATACGCAGTATTTT
CASKPGETDTQYF
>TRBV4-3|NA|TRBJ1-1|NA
TGCGCCAGCAGCCCGAACGCGGTTGCGACTGAAGCTTTCTTT
CASSPNAVATEAFF
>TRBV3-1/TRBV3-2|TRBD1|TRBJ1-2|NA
TGTGCCAGCAGCCAAGAGAGGGGGCGCGGGGTGTATGGCTACACCTTC
CASSQERGRGVYGYTF
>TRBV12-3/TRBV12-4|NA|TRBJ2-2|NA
TGTGCCAGCAGTCGAGGGTCCGGGGAGCTGTTTTTT
CASSRGSGELFF
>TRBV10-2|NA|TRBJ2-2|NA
TGCGCCAGCACGGTTACGAACACCGGGGAGCTGTTTTTT
CASTVTNTGELFF
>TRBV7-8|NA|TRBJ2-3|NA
TGTGCCAGCAGCTTAGCGGTAGCGGACACAGATACGCAGTATTTT
CASSLAVADTDTQYF
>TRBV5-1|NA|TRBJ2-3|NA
TGCGCCAGCAGCTTCCGCCCGGGTAGCCGGGGTCTTACAGATACGCAGTATTTT
CASSFRPGSRGLTDTQYF
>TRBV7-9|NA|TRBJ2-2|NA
TGTGCCAGCAGCTTATTAAATTCGGGGGAGCTGTTTTTT
CASSLLNSGELFF
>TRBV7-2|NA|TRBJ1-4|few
TGTGCCAGCAGCTTAGGCAGTTTGGCAACTAATGAAAAACTGTTTTTT
CASSLGSLATNEKLFF
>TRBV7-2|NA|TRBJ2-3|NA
TGTGCCAGCAGTTTCCAGCACGGGACAGATACGCAGTATTTT
CASSFQHGTDTQYF
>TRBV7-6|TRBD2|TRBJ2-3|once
TGTGCCAGCAGCTTAGTTAGCGGGGGAACAAACAGGGGCACGCAGTATTTT
CASSLVSGGTNRGTQYF
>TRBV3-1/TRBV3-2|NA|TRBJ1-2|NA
TGTGCCAGCAGCCACCGGGGGGTGGGCTCGTCTTATGGCTACACCTTC
CASSHRGVGSSYGYTF
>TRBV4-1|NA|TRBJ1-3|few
TGCGCCAGCAGCCAAGAGCCTGGGACAAGACGAAACACCATATATTTT
CASSQEPGTRRNTIYF
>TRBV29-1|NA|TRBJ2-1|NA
TGCAGCGTTGTACCGGGAGCGTCCAACAATGAGCAGTTCTTC
CSVVPGASNNEQFF
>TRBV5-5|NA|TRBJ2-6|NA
TGTGCCAGCAGCTTGGCGGCAGGCCGCGTGGTTGGGGCCAACGTCCTGACTTTC
CASSLAAGRVVGANVLTF
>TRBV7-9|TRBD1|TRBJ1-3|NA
TGTGCCAGCAGCTTCGGACAGGGGGCGTTCTCTGGAAACACCATATATTTT
CASSFGQGAFSGNTIYF
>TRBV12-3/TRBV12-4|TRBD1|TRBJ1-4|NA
TGTGCCAGCAGGCAGGGGGATGAAAAACTGTTTTTT
CASRQGDEKLFF
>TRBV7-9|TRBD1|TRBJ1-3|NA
TGTGCCAGCAGCGGATGGACAGGGGAGGATTATTCTCTGGAAAACACCATATATTTT
CASSGWTGEDYSLENTIYF
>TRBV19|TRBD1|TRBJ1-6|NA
TGTGCCAGTAGGACCGGGACAGGGGTAAATTCACCCCTCCACTTT
CASRTGTGVNSPLHF
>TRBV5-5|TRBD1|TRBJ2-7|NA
TGTGCCAGCAGCTTGGCTGTGCCGGGACAGGTATTTTCCTACGAGCAGTACTTC
CASSLAVPGQVFSYEQYF
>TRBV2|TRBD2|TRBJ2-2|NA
TGTGCCAGCAGTGAATTTTCCATGGGACTAGCGGGAGACACCGGGGAGCTGTTTTTT
CASSEFSMGLAGDTGELFF
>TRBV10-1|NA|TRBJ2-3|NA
TGCGCCAGCTCTGAGACCTTGGCCACAGATACGCAGTATTTT
CASSETLATDTQYF
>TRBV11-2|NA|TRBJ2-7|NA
TGTGCCAGCAGCTTAGCCTTGACATCTTCCTACGAGCAGTACTTC
CASSLALTSSYEQYF
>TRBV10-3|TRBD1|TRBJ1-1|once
TGTGCCATCAGGTGGGACAGGAACACTGAAGCTTTCTTT
CAIRWDRNTEAFF
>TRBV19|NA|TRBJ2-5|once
TGTGCCAGTAGTACCTTATCTCAGGGGATCCACGAGACCCAGTACTTC
CASSTLSQGIHETQYF
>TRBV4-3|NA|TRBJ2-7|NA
TGCGCCAGCAGCCAAGATTTCACGAACTCCTACGAGCAGTACTTC
CASSQDFTNSYEQYF
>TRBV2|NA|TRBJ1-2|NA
TGTGCCAGCCAGACCGCTATTTTCGGTGGCTACACCTTC
CASQTAIFGGYTF
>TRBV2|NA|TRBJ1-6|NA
TGTGCCAGCATCCGGAGTTATAATTCACCCCTCCACTTT
CASIRSYNSPLHF
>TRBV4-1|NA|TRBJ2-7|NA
TGCGCCAGCAGCCAAGATCATACAGGGTCGTTCTACGAGCAGTACTTC
CASSQDHTGSFYEQYF
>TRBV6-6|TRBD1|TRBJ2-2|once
TGTGCCAGCAGTTACGGGGGACAGTTTAACACCGGGGAGCTGTTTTTT
CASSYGGQFNTGELFF
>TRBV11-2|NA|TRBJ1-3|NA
TGTGCCAGCAGCTTGGGTCTTTCTGGAAACACCATATATTTT
CASSLGLSGNTIYF
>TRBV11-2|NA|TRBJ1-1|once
TGTGCCAGCAGGGTTATGATGGACACTGAAGCTTTCTTT
CASRVMMDTEAFF
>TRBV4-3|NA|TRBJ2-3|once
TGCGCCAGCAGCCAGTATTCCGGGGGCGGTAGCACAGATACGCAGTATTTT
CASSQYSGGGSTDTQYF
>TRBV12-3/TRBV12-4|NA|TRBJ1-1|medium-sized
TGTGCCAGTGACCGCGGGGACCGAGCTTTCTTT
CASDRGDRAFF
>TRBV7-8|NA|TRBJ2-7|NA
TGTGCCAGCAGCTTGGGGAACGAGCAGTACTTC
CASSLGNEQYF
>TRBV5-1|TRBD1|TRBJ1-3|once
TGCGCCAGCAGTGGACAGGGGAACAATGGAAACACCATATATTTT
CASSGQGNNGNTIYF
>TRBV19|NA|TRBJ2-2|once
TGTGCCAGTAGCCAACAGACAGGGAACACCGGGGAGCTGTTTTTT
CASSQQTGNTGELFF
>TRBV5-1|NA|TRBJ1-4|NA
TGCGCCAGCAGTATTGCAACTAATGAAAAACTGTTTTTT
CASSIATNEKLFF
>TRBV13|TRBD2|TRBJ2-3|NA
TGTGCCAGCAGCTTGGGACTAGCGGGGGTCGATACGCAGTATTTT
CASSLGLAGVDTQYF
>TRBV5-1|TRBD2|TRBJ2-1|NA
TGCGCCAGCAGCAGCGGGACCACCTCCTACAATGAGCAGTTCTTC
CASSSGTTSYNEQFF
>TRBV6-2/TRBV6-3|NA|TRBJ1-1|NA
TGTGCCAGCAGTTACTCCGGAGGAAACGGGAACACTGAAGCTTTCTTT
CASSYSGGNGNTEAFF
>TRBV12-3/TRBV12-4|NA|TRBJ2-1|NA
TGTGCCAGCAGTCTGAACAATGAGCAGTTCTTC
CASSLNNEQFF
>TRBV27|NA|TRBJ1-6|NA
TGTGCCAGCAGTTTCTGGGGGAAGTCACCCCTCCACTTT
CASSFWGKSPLHF
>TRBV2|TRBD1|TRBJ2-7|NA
TGTGCCAGCAGTGTCCAGGGGGTGGACGAGCAGTACTTC
CASSVQGVDEQYF
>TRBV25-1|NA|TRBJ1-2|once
TGTGCCAGCAGTTACGGGAGCTATGGCTACACCTTC
CASSYGSYGYTF
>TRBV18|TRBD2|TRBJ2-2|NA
TGTGCCAGCTCATCACTAGCGGGGCACACCGGGGAGCTGTTTTTT
CASSSLAGHTGELFF
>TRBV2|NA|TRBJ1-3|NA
TGTGCCAGCAGCAGAGCCCTCTCTGGAAACACCATATATTTT
CASSRALSGNTIYF
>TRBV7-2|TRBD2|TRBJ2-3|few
TGTGCCAGCAGCTTAGGCGGGGGGGCTGGGACAGATACGCAGTATTTT
CASSLGGGAGTDTQYF
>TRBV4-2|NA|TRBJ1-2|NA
TGTGCCAGCAGCCAAGAGGGCCCCCGGGACGGAAACTATGGCTACACCTTC
CASSQEGPRDGNYGYTF
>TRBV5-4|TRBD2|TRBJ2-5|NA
TGTGCCAGCAGCAAAGGAGAGCGGGGGGCTAGGGAGACCCAGTACTTC
CASSKGERGARETQYF
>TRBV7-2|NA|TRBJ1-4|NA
TGTGCCAGCAGCTTCCAGGGAACAACTAATGAAAAACTGTTTTTT
CASSFQGTTNEKLFF